The 15 T cell receptor beta chains in this list originate from one sample, sequenced in a study of vaccination effects on CD4 cells after COVID-19 (dated 2022 in TCRdb). The ViraFEST assay stimulated PBMC with viral peptide pools and then used TCR sequencing to identify antigen-specific CD4+ T cell clonotypes by expansion. After less than 13 days of culture, CD4+ T cells were isolated with the EasySep CD4+ T cell isolation kit. Participants received two doses of either the BNT162b2 or the mRNA-1273 mRNA SARS-CoV-2 vaccine. The library was produced with the immunoSEQ multiplex PCR assay. The immuneACCESS repertoire file appears here via TCRdb, limited to in-frame rearrangements. These files lack a portion of the clones; in checked studies, under half of the deficit traces to unresolved V genes, and the cause of the others is not known. The sample profile shows just under 30,000 clones; 74% of them were found once. About a sixth of the sample rests with the top ten.

The antigens of these receptors remain unknown. The source material was CD4+ T cells from PBMCs cultured with HCoV-OC43 spike peptides, sampled after COVID-19 vaccination. The cell subset or site label, as the study defines it: HCoV-OC43 spike overlapping peptide pool stimulation. The receptors derive from a human donor who received a COVID-19 vaccine.

This sequence joins TRBV5-5 and TRBJ2-5, with a possible D match to TRBD2 (6 bases). This CDR3 is built from 13 residues. With 6 bases removed from V and 2 bases from J, the gap between germline ends came to 11 bases. In germline, CDR1 is SGHKS, CDR2 YYEKEE (reference sequence). CDR3 protein: CASTAEGQETQYF. As DNA, the CDR3 is TGTGCCAGCACCGCGGAGGGTCAAGAGACCCAGTACTTC.

The chain recombines TRBV11-2 with TRBJ1-5, with D unresolved. The CDR3 runs 13 residues. V dropped 5 bases and J dropped 7 bases, with 12 bases sitting between them. Germline loops: CDR1 SGHAT, CDR2 FQNNGV. CDR3 protein: CASSVSLDQPQHF. The CDR3 DNA follows: TGTGCCAGCAGCGTTTCTTTAGACCAGCCCCAGCATTTT.

In its sample, this clone was seen a few times. The V call is TRBV4-1, the J call TRBJ1-2, with D unclear. The ends were cut back, 1 base at V and 5 bases at J, with 14 bases in the middle. Germline CDR1 MGHRA, CDR2 YSYEKL. This CDR3 is built from 15 residues. Here the CDR3 reads CASSQVPGSNYGYTF. The CDR3 DNA sequence: TGCGCCAGCAGCCAAGTACCTGGGTCGAATTATGGCTACACCTTC.

This clone was found a few times. V usage is TRBV29-1 and J usage is TRBJ2-1; 9 bases map to TRBD1. CDR3 length equals 13 residues. The germline CDR1 and CDR2 sequences are SQVTM and ANQGSEA. The V gene end was trimmed by 5 bases and the J gene end by 6 bases; junction bases not matched to a gene: 5. This CDR3 is CSVKGTGTNEQFF. CDR3 coding DNA: TGCAGCGTTAAAGGGACAGGGACCAATGAGCAGTTCTTC.

The J gene is TRBJ1-3, the V gene TRBV5-6; D is possibly TRBD1 (5 bases). Germline values: CDR1 SGHDT, CDR2 YYEEEE. The V and J ends lost 1 base and 4 bases respectively, with 6 bases between them. The CDR3 loop spans 13 amino acids. CDR3 in amino acids: CASSLWGGNTIYF. CDR3 coding DNA: TGTGCCAGCAGCTTGTGGGGCGGAAACACCATATATTTT.

V usage is TRBV3-1 (or the pseudogene TRBV3-2) and J usage is TRBJ2-7; tentative D call: TRBD2 (7 bases). Per the germline V gene, CDR1 is LGHDT and CDR2 is YNNKEL (reference sequence). CDR3 length: 15 amino acids. V was cut by 3 bases and J by 3 bases, with 15 bases left in between. This CDR3 is CASSHVRGGLYEQYF. For the CDR3, the DNA is TGTGCCAGCAGCCATGTAAGGGGGGGGCTCTACGAGCAGTACTTC.

The chain uses TRBV3-1 (or the pseudogene TRBV3-2) and TRBJ2-1; 11 bases fit TRBD2. V shed 1 base and J 5 bases; nucleotides not matched to a gene: 1. Germline CDR1 reads LGHDT; CDR2 reads YNNKEL (reference sequence). CDR3 size: 15 residues. The CDR3 sequence: CASSQVTSGDNEQFF. The CDR3 bases are TGTGCCAGCAGCCAAGTGACTAGCGGGGACAATGAGCAGTTCTTC.

The rearrangement uses TRBV7-2 and TRBJ1-1, with D possibly being TRBD1 (5 bases). The CDR3 has 17 residues. Germline values: CDR1 SGHTA, CDR2 FQGNSA. With 1 base removed from V and 0 bases from J, the gap between germline ends came to 15 bases. The CDR3 sequence: CASSLEVGLGLNTEAFF. The CDR3 coding sequence is TGTGCCAGCAGCTTAGAAGTCGGGTTGGGGCTGAACACTGAAGCTTTCTTT.

The chain employs TRBV3-1 (or the pseudogene TRBV3-2) and TRBJ2-7, with D perhaps TRBD1 (5 bases). The germline V gene encodes CDR1 LGHDT and CDR2 YNNKEL (reference sequence). CDR3 size: 13 residues. V was trimmed by 0 bases and J by 4 bases, leaving 7 bases between them. In DNA, the CDR3 is TGTGCCAGCAGCCAAGAATACAGGTACGAGCAGTACTTC. Translated, it gives CASSQEYRYEQYF.

The J gene is TRBJ1-6, the V gene TRBV18; 7 nucleotides align to TRBD1. Trimming removed 6 bases from V and 6 bases from J; junction bases left unmatched: 8. CDR1 and CDR2 (germline): KGHSH, LQKENI. This CDR3 is built from 15 residues. The CDR3 protein is CASSLDGTANSPLHF. CDR3 DNA: TGTGCCAGCTCTCTCGACGGGACAGCTAATTCACCCCTCCACTTT.

This clone appeared a single time. At one boundary the junction diverges from the germline segment, which might be a read error. The chain has TRBV29-1 and TRBJ1-2; 10 bases are a match to TRBD1. This CDR3 is built from 13 residues. Per germline, CDR1 SQVTM and CDR2 ANQGSEA. The CDR3 here is CSDKPGQGLPMGF. In DNA form, the CDR3 reads TGCAGCGACAAACCGGGACAGGGGCTGCCAATGGGCTTC.

V is TRBV5-5 and J is TRBJ2-7; tentative D call: TRBD1 (6 bases). V shed 2 bases and J shed 6 bases, with 9 bases lying between them. CDR1 SGHKS and CDR2 YYEKEE come from the germline V gene (reference sequence). The CDR3 loop spans 12 amino acids. The CDR3 DNA follows: TGTGCCAGCAGCTTACAGGGTTCCGAGCAGTACTTC. It specifies CASSLQGSEQYF.

The chain uses TRBV2 and TRBJ1-5; unclear D gene. The germline V gene encodes CDR1 SNHLY and CDR2 FYNNEI. Trimming removed 2 bases at V and 4 bases at J, with 9 bases between. The CDR3 sequence is 14 residues long. DNA of the CDR3: TGTGCCAGCAGTGAACGGGTACGAAATCAGCCCCAGCATTTT. Its protein product is CASSERVRNQPQHF.

CDR3 region: CASSEDLAVNEQFF. The CDR3, as DNA: TGTGCCAGCAGTGAGGACCTAGCGGTGAATGAGCAGTTCTTC. J is TRBJ2-1 and V is TRBV2, with TRBD2 matching 7 bases. This CDR3 is built from 14 residues. After removal of 3 bases from V and 7 bases from J, the junction contained 6 bases not matched to a gene. Germline V gives CDR1 SNHLY, CDR2 FYNNEI.

This clone has just one count. This sequence joins TRBV11-2 and TRBJ2-4; 13 positions match TRBD2. The CDR3 consists of 19 residues. Losses at the gene ends were 3 bases for V and 0 bases for J; bases not matched to a gene: 8. Germline CDR1 is SGHAT and CDR2 is FQNNGV. CDR3 sequence: CASSFRLAGGTVAKNIQYF. The CDR3 region has the DNA TGTGCCAGCAGCTTCCGACTAGCGGGAGGAACTGTAGCCAAAAACATTCAGTACTTC.